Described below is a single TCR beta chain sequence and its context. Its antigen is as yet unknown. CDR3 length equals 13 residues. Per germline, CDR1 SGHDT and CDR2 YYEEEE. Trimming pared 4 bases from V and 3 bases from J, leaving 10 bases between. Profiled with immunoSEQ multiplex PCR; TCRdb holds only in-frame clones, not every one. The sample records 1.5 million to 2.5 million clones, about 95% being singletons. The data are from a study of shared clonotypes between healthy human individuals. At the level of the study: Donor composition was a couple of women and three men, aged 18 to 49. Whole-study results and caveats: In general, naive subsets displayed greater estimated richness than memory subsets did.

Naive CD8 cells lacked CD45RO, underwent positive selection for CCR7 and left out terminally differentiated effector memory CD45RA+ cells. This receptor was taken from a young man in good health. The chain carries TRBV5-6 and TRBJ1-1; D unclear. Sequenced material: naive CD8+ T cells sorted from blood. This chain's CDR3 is CASSPSRDTEAFF. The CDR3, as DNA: TGTGCCAGCAGCCCCTCTAGAGACACTGAAGCTTTCTTT.